The present TCR beta chain was sequenced within a study of identical twins. Study-wide findings and caveats: With monozygotic twins, out-of-frame TCR alpha sharing exceeded what models estimated. For zero-insertion analyses, partial confounding could come from invariant MAIT and iNKT cells. Insertions ran lower in abundant cord blood beta clonotypes, though not in memory repertoires.

This CDR3 is 18 amino acids long. With respect to this clonotype: Its specificity is unknown.

Only healthy Caucasians were included as donors. TCRdb re-derived calls from the 5' RACE reads in MiXCR, one entry per CDR3 protein. The sample records approximately 1.8 million distinct CDR3 sequences, under 35% being singletons. The source of this sequence is a newborn girl in good health. The chain combines TRBV21-1 with TRBJ2-5; the table names TRBD2, a call not compared with the DNA. TRBV21-1 is noted as a pseudogene. The specimen was cord blood. The CDR3 reads CASSSGTSGIESYNEQYF. CDR3 sequence (DNA): TGTGCCAGTTCCTCCGGGACTAGCGGGATTGAATCCTACAATGAGCAGTACTTC.